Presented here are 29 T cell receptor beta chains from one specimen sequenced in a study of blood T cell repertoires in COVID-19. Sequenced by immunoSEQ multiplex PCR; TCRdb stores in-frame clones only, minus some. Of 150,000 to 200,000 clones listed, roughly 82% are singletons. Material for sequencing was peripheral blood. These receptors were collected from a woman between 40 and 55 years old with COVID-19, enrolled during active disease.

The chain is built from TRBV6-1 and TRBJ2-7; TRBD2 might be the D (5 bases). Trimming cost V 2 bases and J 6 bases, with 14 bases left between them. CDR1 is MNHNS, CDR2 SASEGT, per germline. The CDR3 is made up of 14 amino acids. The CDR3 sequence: CASSEYPGRGEQYF. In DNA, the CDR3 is TGTGCCAGCAGTGAATATCCGGGAAGAGGCGAGCAGTACTTC.

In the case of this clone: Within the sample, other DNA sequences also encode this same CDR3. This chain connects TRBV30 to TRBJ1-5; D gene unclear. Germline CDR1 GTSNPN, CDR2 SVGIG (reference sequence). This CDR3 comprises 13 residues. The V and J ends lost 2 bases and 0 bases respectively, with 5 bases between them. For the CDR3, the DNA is TGTGCCTGGAGTTCAAATAGCAATCAGCCCCAGCATTTT. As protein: CAWSSNSNQPQHF.

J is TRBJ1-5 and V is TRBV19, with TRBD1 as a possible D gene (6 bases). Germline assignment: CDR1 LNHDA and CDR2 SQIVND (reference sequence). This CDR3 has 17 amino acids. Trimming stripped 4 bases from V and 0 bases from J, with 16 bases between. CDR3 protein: CASSTSGHQRSNQPQHF. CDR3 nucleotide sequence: TGTGCCAGTAGTACTTCGGGACATCAACGTAGCAATCAGCCCCAGCATTTT.

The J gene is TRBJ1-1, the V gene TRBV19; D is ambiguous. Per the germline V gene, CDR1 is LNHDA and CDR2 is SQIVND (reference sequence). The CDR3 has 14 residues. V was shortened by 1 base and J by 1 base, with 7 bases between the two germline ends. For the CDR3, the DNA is TGTGCCAGTAGTATAGCGAGATCGAACACTGAAGCTTTCTTT. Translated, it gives CASSIARSNTEAFF.

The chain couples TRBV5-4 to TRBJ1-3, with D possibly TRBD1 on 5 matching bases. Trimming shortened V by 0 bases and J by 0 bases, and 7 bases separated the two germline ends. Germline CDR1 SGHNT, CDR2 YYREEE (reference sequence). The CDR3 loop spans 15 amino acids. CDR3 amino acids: CASSLAGPSGNTIYF. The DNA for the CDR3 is TGTGCCAGCAGCTTGGCAGGGCCCTCTGGAAACACCATATATTTT.

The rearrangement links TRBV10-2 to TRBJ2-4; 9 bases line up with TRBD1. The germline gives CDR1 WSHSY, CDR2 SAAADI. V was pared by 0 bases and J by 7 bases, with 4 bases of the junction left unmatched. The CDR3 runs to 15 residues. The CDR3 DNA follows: TGCGCCAGCAGTGAGTCGACAGGGGGGAGGAACATTCAGTACTTC. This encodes CASSESTGGRNIQYF.

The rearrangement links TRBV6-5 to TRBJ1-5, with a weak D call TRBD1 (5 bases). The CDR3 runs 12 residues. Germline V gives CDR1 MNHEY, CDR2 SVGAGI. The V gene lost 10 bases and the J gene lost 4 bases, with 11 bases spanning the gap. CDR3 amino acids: CATKGQNQPQHF. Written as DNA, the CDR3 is TGTGCCACCAAGGGGCAGAATCAGCCCCAGCATTTT.

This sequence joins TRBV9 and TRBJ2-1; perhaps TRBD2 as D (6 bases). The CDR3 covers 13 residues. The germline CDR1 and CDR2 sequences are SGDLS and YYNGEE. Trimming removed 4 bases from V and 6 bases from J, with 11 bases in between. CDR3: CASSFWGGNEQFF. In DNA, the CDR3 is TGTGCCAGCAGCTTCTGGGGAGGCAATGAGCAGTTCTTC. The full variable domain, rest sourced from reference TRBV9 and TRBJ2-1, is DSGVTQTPKHLITATGQRVTLRCSPRSGDLSVYWYQQSLDQGLQFLIQYYNGEERAKGNILERFSAQQFPDLHSELNLSSLELGDSALYFCASSFWGGNEQFFGPGTRLTVL.

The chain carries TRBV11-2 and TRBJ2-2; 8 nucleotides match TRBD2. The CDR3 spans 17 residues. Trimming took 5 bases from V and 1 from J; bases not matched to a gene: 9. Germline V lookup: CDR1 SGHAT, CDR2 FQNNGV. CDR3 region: CASSPRVLAVNTGELFF. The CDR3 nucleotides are TGTGCCAGCAGCCCGCGAGTACTAGCGGTGAACACCGGGGAGCTGTTTTTT. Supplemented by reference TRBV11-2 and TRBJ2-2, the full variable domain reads EAGVAQSPRYKIIEKRQSVAFWCNPISGHATLYWYQQILGQGPKLLIQFQNNGVVDDSQLPKDRFSAERLKGVDSTLKIQPAKLEDSAVYLCASSPRVLAVNTGELFFGEGSRLTVL.

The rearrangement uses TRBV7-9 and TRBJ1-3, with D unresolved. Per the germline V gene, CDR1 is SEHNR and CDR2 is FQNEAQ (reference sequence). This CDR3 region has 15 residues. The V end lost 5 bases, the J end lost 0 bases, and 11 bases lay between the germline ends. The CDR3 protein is CASSQNSNSGNTIYF. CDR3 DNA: TGTGCCAGCAGCCAGAACAGCAACTCTGGAAACACCATATATTTT.

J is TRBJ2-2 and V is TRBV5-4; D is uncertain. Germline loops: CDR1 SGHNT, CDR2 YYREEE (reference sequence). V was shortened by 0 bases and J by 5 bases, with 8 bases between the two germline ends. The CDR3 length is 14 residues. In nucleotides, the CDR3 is TGTGCCAGCAGCTTGGCCGGCGGTACCGGGGAGCTGTTTTTT. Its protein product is CASSLAGGTGELFF.

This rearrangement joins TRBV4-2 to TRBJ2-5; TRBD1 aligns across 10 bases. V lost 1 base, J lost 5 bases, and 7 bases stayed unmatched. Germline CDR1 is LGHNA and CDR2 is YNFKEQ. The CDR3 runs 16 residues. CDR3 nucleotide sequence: TGTGCCAGCAGCCAAGGGACAGGGGGTGGGATCGAGACCCAGTACTTC. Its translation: CASSQGTGGGIETQYF.

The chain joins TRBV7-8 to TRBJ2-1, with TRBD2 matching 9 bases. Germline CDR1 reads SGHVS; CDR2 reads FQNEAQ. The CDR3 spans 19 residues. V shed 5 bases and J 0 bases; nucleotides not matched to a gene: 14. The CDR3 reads CASSLFGAGGFSSYNEQFF. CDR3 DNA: TGTGCCAGCAGCCTATTTGGAGCGGGGGGTTTTAGCTCCTACAATGAGCAGTTCTTC. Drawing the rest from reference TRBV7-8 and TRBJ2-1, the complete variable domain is GAGVSQSPRYKVAKRGQDVALRCDPISGHVSLFWYQQALGQGPEFLTYFQNEAQLDKSGLPSDRFFAERPEGSVSTLKIQRTQQEDSAVYLCASSLFGAGGFSSYNEQFFGPGTRLTVL.

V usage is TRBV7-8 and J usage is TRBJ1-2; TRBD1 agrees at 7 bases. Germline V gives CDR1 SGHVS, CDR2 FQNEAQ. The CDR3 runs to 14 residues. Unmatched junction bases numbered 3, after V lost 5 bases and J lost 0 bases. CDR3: CASSPGGPNYGYTF. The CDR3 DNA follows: TGTGCCAGCAGCCCAGGGGGACCTAACTATGGCTACACCTTC. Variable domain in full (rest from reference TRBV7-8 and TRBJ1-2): GAGVSQSPRYKVAKRGQDVALRCDPISGHVSLFWYQQALGQGPEFLTYFQNEAQLDKSGLPSDRFFAERPEGSVSTLKIQRTQQEDSAVYLCASSPGGPNYGYTFGSGTRLTVV.

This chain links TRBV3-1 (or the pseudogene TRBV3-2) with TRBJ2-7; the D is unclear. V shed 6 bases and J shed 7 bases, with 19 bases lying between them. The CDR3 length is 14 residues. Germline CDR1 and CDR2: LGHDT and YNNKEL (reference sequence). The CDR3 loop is CASSPTQSKREQYF. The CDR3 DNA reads TGTGCCAGCAGTCCTACCCAATCCAAGCGTGAGCAGTACTTC.

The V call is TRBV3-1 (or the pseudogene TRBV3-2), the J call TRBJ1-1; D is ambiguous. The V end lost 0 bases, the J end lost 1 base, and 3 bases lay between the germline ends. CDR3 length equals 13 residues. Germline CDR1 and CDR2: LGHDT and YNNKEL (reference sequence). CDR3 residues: CASSQDRNTEAFF. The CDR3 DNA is TGTGCCAGCAGCCAAGACAGGAACACTGAAGCTTTCTTT.

The CDR3 loop is CASAGDGNTIYF. The CDR3 DNA reads TGTGCCAGCGCGGGAGATGGAAACACCATATATTTT. This rearrangement joins TRBV18 to TRBJ1-3; D gene uncertain. The CDR3 totals 12 residues. With 8 bases removed from V and 3 bases from J, the gap between germline ends came to 8 bases. Germline V gene lookup returns CDR1 KGHSH and CDR2 LQKENI. Full variable domain (remainder filled in from reference TRBV18 and TRBJ1-3): NAGVMQNPRHLVRRRGQEARLRCSPMKGHSHVYWYRQLPEEGLKFMVYLQKENIIDESGMPKERFSAEFPKEGPSILRIQQVVRGDSAAYFCASAGDGNTIYFGEGSWLTVV.

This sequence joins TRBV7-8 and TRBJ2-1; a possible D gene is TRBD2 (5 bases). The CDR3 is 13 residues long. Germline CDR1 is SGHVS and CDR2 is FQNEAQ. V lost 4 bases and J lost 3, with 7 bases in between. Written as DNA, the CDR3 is TGTGCCAGCAGCTCCAGCGGCTACAATGAGCAGTTCTTC. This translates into CASSSSGYNEQFF.

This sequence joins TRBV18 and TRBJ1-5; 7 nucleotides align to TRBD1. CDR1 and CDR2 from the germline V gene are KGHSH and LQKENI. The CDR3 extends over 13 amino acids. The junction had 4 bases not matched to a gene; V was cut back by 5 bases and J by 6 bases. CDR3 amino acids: CASSERDSQPQHF. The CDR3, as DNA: TGTGCCAGCTCAGAGAGGGACAGTCAGCCCCAGCATTTT.

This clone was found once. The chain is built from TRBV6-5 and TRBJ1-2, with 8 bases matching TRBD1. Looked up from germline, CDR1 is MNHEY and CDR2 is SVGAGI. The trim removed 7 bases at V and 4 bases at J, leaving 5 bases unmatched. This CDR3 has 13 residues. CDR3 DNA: TGTGCCAGCACCCGACAGGGGTTCTATGGCTACACCTTC. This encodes CASTRQGFYGYTF.

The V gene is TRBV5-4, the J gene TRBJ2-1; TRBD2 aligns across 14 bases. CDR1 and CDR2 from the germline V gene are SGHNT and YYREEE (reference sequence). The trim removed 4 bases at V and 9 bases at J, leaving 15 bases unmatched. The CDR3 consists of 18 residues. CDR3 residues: CASSAPTGGTSGSSEQFF. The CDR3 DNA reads TGTGCCAGCAGCGCCCCTACGGGGGGGACTAGCGGGAGTAGTGAGCAGTTCTTC.

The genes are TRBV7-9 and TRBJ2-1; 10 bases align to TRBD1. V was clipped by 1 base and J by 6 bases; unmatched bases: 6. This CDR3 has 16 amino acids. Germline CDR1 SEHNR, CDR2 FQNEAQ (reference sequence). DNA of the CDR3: TGTGCCAGCAGCTTAGTCGGGACAGGGGTGCGCAATGAGCAGTTCTTC. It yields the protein CASSLVGTGVRNEQFF.

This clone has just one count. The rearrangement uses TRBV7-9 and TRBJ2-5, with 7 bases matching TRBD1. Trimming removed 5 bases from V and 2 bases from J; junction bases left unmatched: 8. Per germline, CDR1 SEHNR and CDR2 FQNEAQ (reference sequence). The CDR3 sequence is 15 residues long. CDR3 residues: CASSELWDSQETQYF. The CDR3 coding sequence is TGTGCCAGCAGCGAACTCTGGGACAGTCAAGAGACCCAGTACTTC.

CDR3 coding DNA: TGTGCCAGCAGCCCGAACGGCTACGAGCAGTACGTC. Its translation: CASSPNGYEQYV. The rearrangement uses TRBV11-2 and TRBJ2-7; unclear D gene. The CDR3 totals 12 residues. Trimming removed 5 bases from V and 3 bases from J, with 8 bases in between. In germline, CDR1 is SGHAT, CDR2 FQNNGV.

The CDR3 here is CASPPVSGGYTEAFF. The DNA for the CDR3 is TGTGCCAGCCCACCTGTTTCCGGGGGTTACACTGAAGCTTTCTTT. This rearrangement joins TRBV28 to TRBJ1-1; D may be TRBD1 (5 bases). This CDR3 contains 15 residues. V gave up 8 bases and J gave up 3 bases, with 19 bases separating them. CDR1 is MDHEN, CDR2 SYDVKM, per germline.

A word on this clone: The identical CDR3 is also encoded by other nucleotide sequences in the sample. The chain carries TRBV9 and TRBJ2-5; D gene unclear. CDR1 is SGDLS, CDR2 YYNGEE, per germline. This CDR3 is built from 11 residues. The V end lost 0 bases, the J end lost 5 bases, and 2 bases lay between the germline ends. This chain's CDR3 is CASSVAETQYF. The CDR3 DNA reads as TGTGCCAGCAGCGTAGCGGAGACCCAGTACTTC.

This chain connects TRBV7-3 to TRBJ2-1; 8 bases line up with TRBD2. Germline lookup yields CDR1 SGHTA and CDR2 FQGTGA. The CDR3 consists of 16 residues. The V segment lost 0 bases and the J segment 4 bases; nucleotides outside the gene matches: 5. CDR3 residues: CASSLTGTSRYNEQFF. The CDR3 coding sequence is TGTGCCAGCAGCTTAACAGGGACTAGTCGGTACAATGAGCAGTTCTTC.

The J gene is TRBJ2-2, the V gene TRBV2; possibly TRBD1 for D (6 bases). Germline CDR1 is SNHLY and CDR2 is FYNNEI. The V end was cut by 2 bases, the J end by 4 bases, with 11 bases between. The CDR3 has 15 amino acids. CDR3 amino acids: CASSETGHITGELFF. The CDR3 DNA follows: TGTGCCAGCAGTGAAACGGGACACATCACCGGGGAGCTGTTTTTT. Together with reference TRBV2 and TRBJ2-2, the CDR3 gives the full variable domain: EPEVTQTPSHQVTQMGQEVILRCVPISNHLYFYWYRQILGQKVEFLVSFYNNEISEKSEIFDDQFSVERPDGSNFTLKIRSTKLEDSAMYFCASSETGHITGELFFGEGSRLTVL.

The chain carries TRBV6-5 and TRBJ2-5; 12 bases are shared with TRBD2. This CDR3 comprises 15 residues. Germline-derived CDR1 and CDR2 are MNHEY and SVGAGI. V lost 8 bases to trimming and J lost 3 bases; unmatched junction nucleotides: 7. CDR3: CASHNLAGGKETQYF. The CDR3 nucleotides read TGTGCCAGCCATAACCTAGCGGGGGGGAAAGAGACCCAGTACTTC.